This entry lists 21 T cell receptor beta chains sequenced from one sample in a study of Ad26.COV2.S vaccination and SARS-CoV-2 variants. Clones were sequenced by immunoSEQ multiplex PCR, and TCRdb holds only the in-frame ones, with some missing. Of 510,000 or so clones in the sample, around 90% are singletons; the top ten hold around 13%. Treatment in this sample: some 20 received Ad26.COV2.S at low or high dose, single or two shots; 5 received placebo; per-sample allocation not given. The study sampled participants on day 63 after the first vaccine or placebo injection. The sample here was peripheral blood, taken in a trial of Ad26.COV2.S vaccine versus placebo. The receptors here all came from a person aged 18-65 years who received the Ad26.COV2.S COVID-19 vaccine or a placebo.

This clone has just a few counts. The rearrangement uses TRBV6-2 or TRBV6-3 and TRBJ2-2; TRBD1 agrees at 8 bases. The CDR3 is made up of 16 amino acids. The germline V gene encodes CDR1 MNHEY and CDR2 SVGEGT. Unmatched junction bases numbered 9, after V lost 0 bases and J lost 9 bases. CDR3 in amino acids: CASSYSEYRGERELFF. The DNA of the CDR3 is TGTGCCAGCAGTTACTCGGAGTACAGGGGGGAGCGGGAGCTGTTTTTT.

Concerning this clone itself: The same CDR3 arises from other DNA sequences in this sample as well. The V gene is TRBV6-5, the J gene TRBJ1-5; D uncertain. CDR1 is MNHEY and CDR2 is SVGAGI in the germline V gene. Trimming removed 0 bases from V and 0 bases from J, with 6 bases in between. The CDR3 totals 15 residues. CDR3: CASSYSYDSNQPQHF. As DNA, the CDR3 is TGTGCCAGCAGTTACTCGTATGATAGCAATCAGCCCCAGCATTTT.

The chain is built from TRBV21-1 and TRBJ1-5; TRBD1 is taken as the D call from the table, unchecked against the DNA. TRBV21-1 is a pseudogene. The CDR3 contains 16 residues. CDR3 residues: CASSKRQVHSNQPQHF. As DNA, the CDR3 is TGTGCCAGCAGCAAACGACAGGTACATAGCAATCAGCCCCAGCATTTT.

The table lists this clone with a few counts. The chain employs TRBV30 and TRBJ1-1; D not resolved. V was clipped by 4 bases and J by 6 bases, with 12 bases between them. Germline lookup yields CDR1 GTSNPN and CDR2 SVGIG (reference sequence). The CDR3 extends over 12 amino acids. CDR3 in amino acids: CAWNSPLAEAFF. CDR3 DNA: TGTGCCTGGAACAGCCCTTTGGCTGAAGCTTTCTTT.

The chain employs TRBV27 and TRBJ2-1; maybe TRBD1 (7 bases). Germline CDR1 reads MNHEY; CDR2 reads SMNVEV (reference sequence). The CDR3 extends over 13 amino acids. With 8 bases removed from V and 10 bases from J, the gap between germline ends came to 18 bases. CDR3 protein: CASARGAGWEQFF. The CDR3 DNA reads as TGTGCCAGCGCCAGGGGGGCGGGTTGGGAGCAGTTCTTC.

The chain links TRBV4-1 to TRBJ1-5, with 8 positions matching TRBD1. Germline V gives CDR1 MGHRA, CDR2 YSYEKL. This CDR3 is 17 amino acids long. The V and J ends lost 0 bases and 4 bases, in that order; junction bases with no gene match: 8. CDR3 bases: TGCGCCAGCAGCCAAGAACAACCGGGACAGGTTAATCAGCCCCAGCATTTT. It yields the protein CASSQEQPGQVNQPQHF.

V usage is TRBV11-2 and J usage is TRBJ2-1, with D perhaps matching TRBD2 (5 bases). This CDR3 is built from 15 residues. CDR1 SGHAT and CDR2 FQNNGV come from the germline V gene. With 5 bases removed from V and 1 base from J, the gap between germline ends came to 12 bases. The CDR3 spells CASSPRAVSYNEQFF. The CDR3 DNA sequence: TGTGCCAGCAGCCCCAGAGCGGTATCCTACAATGAGCAGTTCTTC.

V is TRBV2 and J is TRBJ2-1; a weak D match, TRBD2 (6 bases). The CDR3 sequence is 13 residues long. The germline V gene encodes CDR1 SNHLY and CDR2 FYNNEI. V was shortened by 8 bases and J by 3 bases, with 11 bases between the two germline ends. The CDR3 loop is CASVAVSYNEQFF. DNA of the CDR3: TGTGCCAGCGTAGCGGTTAGCTACAATGAGCAGTTCTTC. Complete variable domain (other parts from reference TRBV2 and TRBJ2-1): EPEVTQTPSHQVTQMGQEVILRCVPISNHLYFYWYRQILGQKVEFLVSFYNNEISEKSEIFDDQFSVERPDGSNFTLKIRSTKLEDSAMYFCASVAVSYNEQFFGPGTRLTVL.

The gene calls are TRBV24-1 and TRBJ2-3; TRBD2 aligns across 7 bases. Germline CDR1 and CDR2: KGHDR and SFDVKD. After removal of 4 bases from V and 5 bases from J, the junction contained 14 bases not matched to a gene. The CDR3 loop spans 17 amino acids. The chain's CDR3 is CATSDPRAGREIDTQYF. The DNA of the CDR3 is TGTGCCACCAGTGACCCGCGTGCCGGGCGGGAGATAGATACGCAGTATTTT.

J is TRBJ1-3 and V is TRBV7-9; D is ambiguous. Germline lookup yields CDR1 SEHNR and CDR2 FQNEAQ (reference sequence). V lost 1 base, J lost 4 bases, and 8 bases lay in between. The CDR3 is 14 residues long. CDR3 sequence reads: CASSLGSEGNTIYF. The CDR3 DNA sequence: TGTGCCAGCAGCTTAGGATCCGAAGGAAACACCATATATTTT.

The genes are TRBV6-5 and TRBJ2-1, with 9 bases fitting TRBD1. Per germline, CDR1 MNHEY and CDR2 SVGAGI. The CDR3 covers 14 residues. V lost 4 bases and J lost 7; bases outside the gene matches: 5. The CDR3 loop is CASSSSGQGNEQFF. CDR3 sequence (DNA): TGTGCCAGCAGTTCTTCCGGACAGGGGAATGAGCAGTTCTTC.

The V call is TRBV2, the J call TRBJ1-2, with 9 bases lining up with TRBD1. CDR3 length: 14 amino acids. CDR1 and CDR2 (germline): SNHLY, FYNNEI. With V trimmed by 5 bases and J by 7 bases, 8 bases remained unmatched. The CDR3 spells CASSSLQGASGYTF. CDR3 coding DNA: TGTGCCAGCAGTTCGTTACAGGGGGCGAGTGGCTACACCTTC.

The gene calls are TRBV9 and TRBJ2-1, with D perhaps given as TRBD1 or TRBD2 (6 bases each). Trimming cost V 3 bases and J 12 bases, with 16 bases left between them. Germline V gene sequence: CDR1 SGDLS, CDR2 YYNGEE. CDR3 length: 13 residues. CDR3: CASSAGANKGQFF. The CDR3 DNA is TGTGCCAGCAGCGCGGGGGCCAACAAAGGGCAGTTCTTC.

The chain joins TRBV11-1 to TRBJ2-1; the match to TRBD2 covers 10 bases. Looked up from germline, CDR1 is SGHAT and CDR2 is FQDESV (reference sequence). V was pared by 3 bases and J by 8 bases, with 7 bases of the junction left unmatched. The CDR3 covers 15 residues. CDR3 coding DNA: TGTGCCAGCAGCTTTCTAGCGGGAGTCGGTTATGAGCAGTTCTTC. Its protein product is CASSFLAGVGYEQFF.

This rearrangement joins TRBV28 to TRBJ2-7; no firm D call. Germline-derived CDR1 and CDR2 are MDHEN and SYDVKM. Trimming left V 6 bases short and J 7 bases short, with 13 bases between. This CDR3 comprises 12 residues. The DNA of the CDR3 is TGTGCCAGCAGCCGATCGTTGCGGGAGCAGTACTTC. Its translation is CASSRSLREQYF.

This clone was picked up a small number of times. The V call is TRBV30, the J call TRBJ1-5, with D possibly TRBD1 on 6 matching bases. Trimming took 0 bases from V and 7 from J, leaving 10 bases between them. Germline CDR1 and CDR2: GTSNPN and SVGIG (reference sequence). The CDR3 consists of 13 residues. CDR3 sequence: CAWSVPGGQPQHF. CDR3 nucleotide sequence: TGTGCCTGGAGTGTACCTGGGGGCCAGCCCCAGCATTTT.

This clone was detected many times. This chain's CDR3 is CASSQAGTSEIYTDTQYF. CDR3 nucleotide sequence: TGCGCCAGCAGCCAAGCCGGCACTAGCGAGATCTACACAGATACGCAGTATTTT. V and J are TRBV4-3 and TRBJ2-3; TRBD2 agrees at 7 bases. V trimming: 1 base; J trimming: 2 bases; junction bases outside the gene matches: 12. Germline CDR1 and CDR2: LGHNA and YSLEER. This CDR3 contains 18 residues.

This chain uses TRBV30 with TRBJ2-1; 7 positions agree with TRBD2. Germline V CDR1 and CDR2: GTSNPN, SVGIG (reference sequence). J was trimmed by 6 bases and V by 5 bases; bases with no gene match: 13. CDR3 length: 15 amino acids. The CDR3 sequence is CAWGTRAGVSNEQFF. For the CDR3, the DNA is TGTGCCTGGGGCACCAGGGCGGGAGTTTCCAATGAGCAGTTCTTC.

The gene calls are TRBV11-3 and TRBJ2-1; tentatively, D is TRBD1 (5 bases). The CDR3 has 15 residues. The V end lost 2 bases, the J end lost 4 bases, and 12 bases lay between the germline ends. Germline V gene lookup returns CDR1 SGHNT and CDR2 YENEEA. The CDR3 loop reads CASSLSGMRYNEQFF. CDR3 sequence (DNA): TGTGCCAGCAGCTTATCAGGGATGAGGTACAATGAGCAGTTCTTC. Drawing the rest from reference TRBV11-3 and TRBJ2-1, the complete variable domain is EAGVVQSPRYKIIEKKQPVAFWCNPISGHNTLYWYLQNLGQGPELLIRYENEEAVDDSQLPKDRFSAERLKGVDSTLKIQPAELGDSAVYLCASSLSGMRYNEQFFGPGTRLTVL.

J is TRBJ1-5 and V is TRBV30; tentative D call: TRBD1 (6 bases). The germline V and J ends were trimmed by 0 bases and 2 bases, with 11 bases remaining between them. This CDR3 has 15 residues. In germline, CDR1 is GTSNPN, CDR2 SVGIG (reference sequence). The CDR3 reads CAWSVAGAGNQPQHF. The CDR3 DNA reads TGTGCCTGGAGTGTAGCGGGGGCTGGCAATCAGCCCCAGCATTTT.

The gene calls are TRBV6-5 and TRBJ1-4; D gene unclear. The CDR3 runs to 11 residues. The V end was cut by 8 bases, the J end by 5 bases, with 6 bases between. Germline-derived CDR1 and CDR2 are MNHEY and SVGAGI. As DNA, the CDR3 is TGTGCCAGCGGACGGAATGAAAAACTGTTTTTT. Translating gives CASGRNEKLFF.